The 31 T cell receptor beta chains below were found in one sample sequenced in a study of tumor-infiltrating lymphocytes in primary liver carcinoma. Using a constant-region primer together with ProtoScript II reverse transcriptase, TCR beta cDNA was made from roughly 520 ng of total RNA. Slightly modified ARM-PCR, run as three nested multiplex PCR rounds, produced the TCR beta libraries. TRBV1-TRBV30 forward primers and a C-beta reverse primer were used in the first two PCR rounds, which each ran for about 10 cycles. One entry per CDR3 protein, called by TCRdb with MiXCR from the multiplex PCR reads. The top ten clones hold approximately 6.5% of a sample with fewer than 250,000 distinct CDR3 sequences, less than 75% of them seen once. Germline DNA was also extracted, while the blood RNA originated from unsorted whole blood. The source material was peripheral blood. The receptors were gathered from a woman aged 55 to 70 with primary liver carcinoma and hepatitis B virus infection.

Points on this clonotype: This clone may be a read error of a much larger clone one base away. The CDR3 reads CASRDLGTSTDTHYF. CDR3 nucleotides: TGTGCCAGCAGAGACCTAGGGACTAGCACAGATACGCACTATTTT. J is TRBJ2-3 and V is TRBV12-3 or TRBV12-4; TRBD2 matches at 9 bases. This CDR3 contains 15 residues.

This clonotype showed up many times. CDR3 nucleotides: TGCGCCAGCAGCCAAATACAGGGGGCGGGGGGCTACACCTTC. Translation: CASSQIQGAGGYTF. The chain employs TRBV4-1 and TRBJ1-2; 9 bases match TRBD1. Trimming at V came to 2 bases and at J to 8 bases, leaving 6 bases not matched to a gene. Germline CDR1 MGHRA, CDR2 YSYEKL. The CDR3 runs 14 residues.

This clonotype appeared once. The junction departs from germline at one end; a sequencing error may be responsible. The chain joins TRBV11-2 to TRBJ1-1; D is possibly TRBD1 (6 bases). Germline values: CDR1 SGHAT, CDR2 FQNNGV. This CDR3 spans 15 amino acids. The CDR3 bases are TGTGCCAGCAGCCGGTGGGGGACAAGGGGGTCTGAAGTTTTCTTT. It yields the protein CASSRWGTRGSEVFF. Together with reference TRBV11-2 and TRBJ1-1, the CDR3 gives the full variable domain: EAGVAQSPRYKIIEKRQSVAFWCNPISGHATLYWYQQILGQGPKLLIQFQNNGVVDDSQLPKDRFSAERLKGVDSTLKIQPAKLEDSAVYLCASSRWGTRGSEVFFGQGTRLTVV.

This clonotype showed up many times. The CDR3 region is CASSERALARNEQFF. The CDR3 DNA reads TGTGCCAGCAGTGAACGGGCCCTAGCCAGGAATGAGCAGTTCTTC. This chain links TRBV6-1 with TRBJ2-1; D possibly corresponds to TRBD2 (5 bases). V was shortened by 2 bases and J by 7 bases, with 15 bases between the two germline ends. This CDR3 has 15 amino acids. CDR1 is MNHNS and CDR2 is SASEGT in the germline V gene.

V gene TRBV11-2 combines with J gene TRBJ1-3, with 8 bases identical to TRBD1. CDR3 size: 13 residues. CDR1 is SGHAT, CDR2 FQNNGV, per germline. This CDR3 is CVSSTQTGDTIYF. The DNA of the CDR3 is TGTGTCAGTAGCACCCAGACAGGGGACACCATATATTTT.

The rearrangement links TRBV7-3 to TRBJ2-5; D may match TRBD1 or TRBD2 (5 bases each). Trimming cost V 5 bases and J 1 base, with 14 bases left between them. This CDR3 spans 15 amino acids. Germline lookup yields CDR1 SGHTA and CDR2 FQGTGA. The CDR3 DNA reads as TGTGCCAGCAGCCCCCGGGGCGACGCCCAAGAGACCCAGTACTTC. Residues: CASSPRGDAQETQYF.

This clonotype was found once. V is TRBV11-2 and J is TRBJ2-7; D possibly corresponds to TRBD2 (6 bases). Germline V gene lookup returns CDR1 SGHAT and CDR2 FQNNGV. Trimming removed 0 bases from V and 8 bases from J, with 17 bases in between. This CDR3 is 15 amino acids long. The CDR3: CASSLDRGLVLKQYF. CDR3 coding DNA: TGTGCCAGCAGCTTAGATAGGGGACTGGTTCTCAAGCAGTACTTC.

Turning to this clonotype: A much bigger clone sits one base away, suggesting this may be a read error. This chain connects TRBV28 to TRBJ1-5, with a weak D call TRBD1 (5 bases). The germline gives CDR1 MDHEN, CDR2 SYDVKM. CDR3 length: 14 residues. The CDR3 is CASRPTGLAQSQHF. The CDR3 DNA follows: TGTGCCAGCAGACCCACGGGGCTCGCTCAGTCCCAGCATTTT.

This clonotype was picked up many times. A junction boundary mismatches the germline segment, possibly from a read error. The chain joins TRBV29-1 to TRBJ1-1; TRBD1 aligns across 7 bases. CDR1 is SQVTM and CDR2 is ANQGSEA in the germline V gene. The CDR3 loop spans 13 amino acids. CDR3 DNA sequence: TGCAGCGTGGAAGACAGGGTGGGCACTGAAGCTTTCTTT. It specifies CSVEDRVGTEAFF.

As concerns this clonotype: Likely a read error: the CDR3 ends without its conserved phenylalanine or tryptophan. The rearrangement links TRBV11-2 to TRBJ1-5; the D is unclear. Deletions cut 8 bases from V and 3 bases from J, with 11 bases between. CDR3 length equals 13 residues. Germline V gene data show CDR1 as SGHAT and CDR2 as FQNNGV. The CDR3 bases are TGTGCCAGCGGCCTATCGAACAATCAGCCCCAGCATTTA. It codes for CASGLSNNQPQHL.

A remark on this clonotype: Sequence at one end of the junction differs from germline and may be a read error. The rearrangement joins TRBV11-2 to TRBJ2-1, with D perhaps matching TRBD2 (6 bases). CDR1 and CDR2 from the germline V gene are SGHAT and FQNNGV. This CDR3 is built from 14 residues. CDR3 coding DNA: TGTGCCAGCAGTGTGGGGGAGGCAGACAATGAGCAGCTCTTC. This encodes CASSVGEADNEQLF.

The rearrangement joins TRBV30 to TRBJ1-1, with 11 bases lining up with TRBD1. This CDR3 region has 16 residues. With V trimmed by 4 bases and J by 2 bases, 9 bases remained unmatched. Germline-derived CDR1 and CDR2 are GTSNPN and SVGIG (reference sequence). CDR3 region: CAWTPGTGGFNTEAFF. CDR3 DNA: TGTGCCTGGACCCCGGGGACAGGGGGATTTAACACTGAAGCTTTCTTT.

V and J are TRBV12-3 or TRBV12-4 and TRBJ1-6; D possibly corresponds to TRBD1 (6 bases). This CDR3 contains 14 residues. The CDR3 region has the DNA TGTGGTAGCACTCCGGGGCAGGGGAATTCACCCCTCCACTTT. The encoded protein is CGSTPGQGNSPLHF.

The rearrangement joins TRBV7-8 to TRBJ2-2; D gene uncertain. Per the germline V gene, CDR1 is SGHVS and CDR2 is FQNEAQ. V gave up 3 bases and J gave up 0 bases, with 8 bases separating them. The CDR3 is made up of 15 amino acids. The CDR3 DNA follows: TGTGCCAGCAGCTTGGCGTGGGCGAACACCGGGGAGCTGTTTTTT. Its translation is CASSLAWANTGELFF.

In regard to this clonotype: This likely comes from a read error, as the CDR3 has no conserved phenylalanine or tryptophan at its end. This chain connects TRBV10-3 to TRBJ2-7; 11 bases map to TRBD1. This CDR3 has 20 amino acids. V lost 6 bases, J lost 2 bases, and 21 bases stayed unmatched. Germline V CDR1 and CDR2: ENHRY, SYGVKD. CDR3 residues: CAIRPAPGTGGTADPYEQYI. The CDR3 DNA follows: TGTGCCATCAGGCCTGCGCCCGGGACAGGGGGTACGGCGGACCCCTACGAGCAGTACATC.

The chain uses TRBV5-1 and TRBJ2-7, with 7 bases aligning to TRBD1. CDR1 SGHRS and CDR2 YFSETQ come from the germline V gene. With V trimmed by 1 base and J by 3 bases, 7 bases remained unmatched. CDR3 length: 15 residues. DNA of the CDR3: TGCGCCAGCAGCTTGACACAGGGGCCGTTCTACGAGCAGTACTTC. Protein: CASSLTQGPFYEQYF.

Comments on this clonotype: An end of the junction differs from the germline gene, which may be a read error. V and J are TRBV11-2 and TRBJ2-1, with TRBD2 matching over 7 bases. Per the germline V gene, CDR1 is SGHAT and CDR2 is FQNNGV. This CDR3 is 15 amino acids long. CDR3 coding DNA: TGTGCTAGCAGCTGGGTTAGCGGGTTTAACAATGAGCAGTTATTC. This encodes CASSWVSGFNNEQLF. The full variable domain, in which reference TRBV11-2 and TRBJ2-1 provide the parts outside the CDR3, is EAGVAQSPRYKIIEKRQSVAFWCNPISGHATLYWYQQILGQGPKLLIQFQNNGVVDDSQLPKDRFSAERLKGVDSTLKIQPAKLEDSAVYLCASSWVSGFNNEQLFGPGTRLTVL.

This clonotype was counted at least ten times. V gene TRBV5-4 combines with J gene TRBJ2-1; 11 nucleotides agree with TRBD2. From germline, CDR1 is SGHNT and CDR2 YYREEE (reference sequence). J gave up 8 bases and V 4 bases, and 14 bases lay outside the gene matches. The CDR3 length is 17 residues. Here the CDR3 DNA reads TGTGCCAGCAGCACCCCCACTAGCGGGAGTTTGTTTGATGAGCAGTTCTTC. Translating gives CASSTPTSGSLFDEQFF.

On this clonotype: This may stem from a read error, because a much larger clone lies one nucleotide away. The J gene is TRBJ2-5, the V gene TRBV12-3 or TRBV12-4; D is perhaps TRBD2 (6 bases). The CDR3 is 14 amino acids. The ends were cut back, 4 bases at V and 7 bases at J, with 16 bases in the middle. The CDR3 nucleotides read TGTGCCAGCAGTTCGGGACTCCAAAGAGGGACCCAGTACTTC. Translating it yields CASSSGLQRGTQYF.

Worth noting for this clonotype: A read error is possible here, since a much larger clone lies one base away. CDR3 sequence: CASSPGDPGNTIYF. The CDR3 DNA reads TGCGCCAGCAGCCCGGGGGACCCTGGAAACACCATATATTTT. The genes are TRBV5-1 and TRBJ1-3; a possible D gene is TRBD1 (5 bases). This CDR3 contains 14 residues. Germline values: CDR1 SGHRS, CDR2 YFSETQ. V was cut by 4 bases and J by 2 bases, with 10 bases left in between.

This clonotype has ten or more counts. This chain uses TRBV6-5 with TRBJ1-5; possibly TRBD1 for D (5 bases). The CDR3 runs 13 residues. Germline loops: CDR1 MNHEY, CDR2 SVGAGI. Trimming took off 6 bases at V and 7 bases at J, with 13 bases between the two ends. Written as DNA, the CDR3 is TGTGCCAGCAGAAGGGGTCCGTGGCAGCCCCAGCATTTT. This translates into CASRRGPWQPQHF.

V is TRBV5-1 and J is TRBJ2-2; 7 bases are shared with TRBD2. Trimming took 1 base from V and 6 from J; bases not matched to a gene: 6. Germline CDR1 reads SGHRS; CDR2 reads YFSETQ. This CDR3 has 15 residues. Written as DNA, the CDR3 is TGCGCCAGCAGCTTGACGGGGGGACCGGCCGGGGAGCTGTTTTTT. This encodes CASSLTGGPAGELFF.

The chain carries TRBV6-5 and TRBJ2-7; TRBD2 might be the D (6 bases). Germline CDR1 and CDR2: MNHEY and SVGAGI. Trimming took 8 bases from V and 9 from J, leaving 23 bases between them. The CDR3 consists of 14 residues. CDR3 sequence (DNA): TGTGCCAGCGAACGGGCTAGCGTGAGTCACGTGCAGTACTTC. The encoded protein is CASERASVSHVQYF.

On this clonotype itself: With a much larger clone just one base away, this may be a read error. The CDR3 bases are TGCGCCAGCAGCTTGGTCAGGGGGACCGGGGAGCTGTTTTTT. Its protein product is CASSLVRGTGELFF. The V gene is TRBV5-1, the J gene TRBJ2-2; 7 bases agree with TRBD1. Germline V gene data show CDR1 as SGHRS and CDR2 as YFSETQ. The V segment lost 0 bases and the J segment 5 bases; nucleotides outside the gene matches: 1. This CDR3 is 14 amino acids long.

The rearrangement joins TRBV4-2 to TRBJ1-2, with a tentative D call TRBD1 (5 bases). Trimming took off 8 bases at V and 6 bases at J, with 19 bases between the two ends. This CDR3 has 14 amino acids. Germline V gene lookup returns CDR1 LGHNA and CDR2 YNFKEQ. CDR3 protein: CASGLGGLENGYTF. Written as DNA, the CDR3 is TGTGCCAGCGGCCTCGGGGGTTTGGAGAATGGCTACACCTTC.

Notes on this clonotype: At one of its ends the junction is not consistent with the germline gene, which may arise from a read error. The chain uses TRBV12-3 or TRBV12-4 and TRBJ2-3, with unresolved D. CDR3 length: 12 amino acids. CDR3 sequence: CVSSPITDTQYF. The CDR3 DNA reads TGTGTCAGCAGTCCCATCACAGATACGCAGTATTTT.

Details on this clonotype: The germline gene is not matched at one end of the junction; a read error may be the cause. V usage is TRBV28 and J usage is TRBJ2-7; D is ambiguous. Germline V gene data show CDR1 as MDHEN and CDR2 as SYDVKM. The CDR3 consists of 12 residues. The CDR3 nucleotides read TGTGCCAACAGTCTGAGTTCCTACGAGCAGTACTTC. Protein: CANSLSSYEQYF.

To note about this clonotype: This could be a read error, since a much larger clone is one nucleotide away. In this CDR3 the conserved last residue, phenylalanine or tryptophan, is missing, so a read error is likely. The genes are TRBV6-1 and TRBJ1-1, with 8 positions matching TRBD1. The CDR3 loop spans 11 amino acids. Germline CDR1 and CDR2: MNHNS and SASEGT. The V and J ends lost 6 bases and 8 bases, in that order; junction bases with no gene match: 2. The CDR3 is CASSRDREAFL. In DNA, the CDR3 is TGTGCCAGCAGCCGGGACAGGGAAGCTTTCTTA.

The sample holds one count of this clonotype. Just one base apart from a much larger clone, this may be a read error. This chain connects TRBV10-3 to TRBJ2-3; D is unresolved. Deletions cut 0 bases from V and 11 bases from J, with 24 bases between. The CDR3 has 17 residues. Germline V gene data show CDR1 as ENHRY and CDR2 as SYGVKD. CDR3 in DNA: TGTGCCATCAGTGAGTCAACTACCCGGGCTTCCCTCATGGAGCAGTATTTT. Its protein is CAISESTTRASLMEQYF.

Details on this clonotype: This may be a read error, as it is one base from a much larger clone. The V call is TRBV6-1, the J call TRBJ1-5; the D is unclear. The CDR3 has 15 residues. The germline gives CDR1 MNHNS, CDR2 SASEGT. In nucleotides, the CDR3 is TGTGCCAACAGTGAAGACGGAGGAGGCAATCAGCCCCAGCATTTT. Its protein is CANSEDGGGNQPQHF.

Comment on this clonotype: At one boundary the junction diverges from the germline segment, which might be a read error. The rearrangement links TRBV30 to TRBJ1-1; D gene ambiguous. Germline CDR1 and CDR2: GTSNPN and SVGIG (reference sequence). This CDR3 is built from 13 residues. The CDR3 DNA is TGTACCTGGCGCGGTACGCAAAACACTGAAGCTTTCTTT. Protein sequence: CTWRGTQNTEAFF.